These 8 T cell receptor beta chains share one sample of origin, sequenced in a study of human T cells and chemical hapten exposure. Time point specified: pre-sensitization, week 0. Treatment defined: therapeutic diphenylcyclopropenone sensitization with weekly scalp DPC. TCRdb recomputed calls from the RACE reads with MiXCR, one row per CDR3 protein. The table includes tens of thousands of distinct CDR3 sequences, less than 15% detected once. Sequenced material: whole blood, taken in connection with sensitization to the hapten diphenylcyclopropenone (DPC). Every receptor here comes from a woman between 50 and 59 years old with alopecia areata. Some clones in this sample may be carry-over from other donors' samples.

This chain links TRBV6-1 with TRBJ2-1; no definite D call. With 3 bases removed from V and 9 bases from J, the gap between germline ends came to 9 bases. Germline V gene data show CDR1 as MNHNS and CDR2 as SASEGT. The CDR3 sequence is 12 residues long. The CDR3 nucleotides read TGTGCCAGCAGTGACGCCCTCGGTGAGCAGTTCTTC. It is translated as CASSDALGEQFF.

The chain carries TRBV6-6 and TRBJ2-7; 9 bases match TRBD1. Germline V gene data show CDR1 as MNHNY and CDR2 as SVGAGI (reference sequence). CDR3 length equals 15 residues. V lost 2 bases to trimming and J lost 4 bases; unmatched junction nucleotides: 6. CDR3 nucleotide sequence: TGTGCCAGCAGTTACACGCCGGGACAGGGTTACGAGCAGTACTTC. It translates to CASSYTPGQGYEQYF.

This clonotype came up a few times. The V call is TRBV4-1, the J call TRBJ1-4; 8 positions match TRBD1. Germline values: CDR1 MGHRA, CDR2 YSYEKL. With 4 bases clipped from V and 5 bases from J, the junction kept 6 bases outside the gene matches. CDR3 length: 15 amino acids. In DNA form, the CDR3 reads TGCGCCAGCAGCCTGGCGGACAGGGCAAATGAAAAACTGTTTTTT. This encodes CASSLADRANEKLFF.

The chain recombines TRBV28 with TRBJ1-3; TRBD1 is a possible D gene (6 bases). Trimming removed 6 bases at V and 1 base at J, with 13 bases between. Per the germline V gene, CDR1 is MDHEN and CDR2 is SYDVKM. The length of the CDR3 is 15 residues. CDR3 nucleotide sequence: TGTGCCAGCAGGGGGGCAGGGCTGTCTGGAAACACCATATATTTT. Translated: CASRGAGLSGNTIYF.

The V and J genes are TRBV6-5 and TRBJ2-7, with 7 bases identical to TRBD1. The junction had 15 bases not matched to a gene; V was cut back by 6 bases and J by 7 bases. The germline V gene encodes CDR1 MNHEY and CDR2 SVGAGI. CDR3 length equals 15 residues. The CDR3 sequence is CASSGLGQRSREQYF. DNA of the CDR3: TGTGCCAGCAGCGGACTGGGACAGCGAAGCAGGGAGCAGTACTTC.

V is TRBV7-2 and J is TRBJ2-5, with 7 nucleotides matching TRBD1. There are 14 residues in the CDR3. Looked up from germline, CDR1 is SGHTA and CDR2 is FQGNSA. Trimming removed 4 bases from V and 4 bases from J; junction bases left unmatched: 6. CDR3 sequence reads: CASSSNRGRETQYF. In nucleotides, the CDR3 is TGTGCCAGCAGCTCGAACAGGGGACGAGAGACCCAGTACTTC.

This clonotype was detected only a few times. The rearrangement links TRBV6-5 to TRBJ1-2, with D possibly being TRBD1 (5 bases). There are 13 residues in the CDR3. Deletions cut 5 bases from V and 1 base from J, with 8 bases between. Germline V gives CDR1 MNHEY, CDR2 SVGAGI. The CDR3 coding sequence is TGTGCCAGCAGTCATCAGGGTAACTATGGCTACACCTTC. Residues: CASSHQGNYGYTF.

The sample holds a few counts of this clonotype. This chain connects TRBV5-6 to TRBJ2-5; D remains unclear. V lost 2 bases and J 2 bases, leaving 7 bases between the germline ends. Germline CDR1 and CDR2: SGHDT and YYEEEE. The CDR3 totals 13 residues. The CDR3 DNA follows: TGTGCCAGCAGCTTAATAGATCAAGAGACCCAGTACTTC. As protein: CASSLIDQETQYF.